Many counts were recorded for the clone carrying this T cell receptor (beta chain). The CDR3 has 12 amino acids. V shed 6 bases and J shed 0 bases, with 9 bases lying between them. The germline gives CDR1 SQVTM, CDR2 ANQGSEA. TCRdb re-analysed the RT-PCR reads in MiXCR, keeping a single row per CDR3 protein. The sample has roughly 960,000 distinct CDR3 sequences, under 20% seen once; the top ten hold about 6%. The data derive from a study of patients and donors after allogeneic stem cell transplantation. The receptor comes from a human donor who was either an allogeneic HSCT recipient or a stem cell or donor lymphocyte infusion donor (not recorded which). It is not recorded whose cells these are; they may come from a transplant donor. The material sequenced was blood, either unsorted or a sorted T cell fraction (not recorded which). The rearrangement links TRBV29-1 to TRBJ2-7, with D unclear. CDR3 sequence: CSVLQSSYEQYF. As DNA, the CDR3 is TGCAGCGTCCTCCAAAGCTCCTACGAGCAGTACTTC.